The clone carrying this T cell receptor (beta chain) was counted many times. These data originate in a study of T cells in Graves' hyperthyroidism and ophthalmopathy. Amplified regions were TCR beta CDR3 sequences from RNA transcripts. The HTBI primer set was used in a first-round RT-PCR of the TCR CDR3. MiXCR, applied by TCRdb to the multiplex PCR reads, yields one record per CDR3 protein. The sample consists of around 800,000 distinct CDR3 sequences, around 38% of them appearing once. Trimming shortened V by 11 bases and J by 6 bases, and 20 bases separated the two germline ends. The CDR3 loop spans 13 amino acids. Germline CDR1 reads ENHRY; CDR2 reads SYGVKD.

The sample comprised blood. The source of this sequence is a man aged 18-30 years with Graves' hyperthyroidism. This chain joins TRBV10-3 and TRBJ2-7, with a possible D match to TRBD1 (6 bases). The CDR3 region has the DNA TGTGCCCCCACGGACAACAGGGCAAGCGAGCAGTACTTC. Its protein is CAPTDNRASEQYF.